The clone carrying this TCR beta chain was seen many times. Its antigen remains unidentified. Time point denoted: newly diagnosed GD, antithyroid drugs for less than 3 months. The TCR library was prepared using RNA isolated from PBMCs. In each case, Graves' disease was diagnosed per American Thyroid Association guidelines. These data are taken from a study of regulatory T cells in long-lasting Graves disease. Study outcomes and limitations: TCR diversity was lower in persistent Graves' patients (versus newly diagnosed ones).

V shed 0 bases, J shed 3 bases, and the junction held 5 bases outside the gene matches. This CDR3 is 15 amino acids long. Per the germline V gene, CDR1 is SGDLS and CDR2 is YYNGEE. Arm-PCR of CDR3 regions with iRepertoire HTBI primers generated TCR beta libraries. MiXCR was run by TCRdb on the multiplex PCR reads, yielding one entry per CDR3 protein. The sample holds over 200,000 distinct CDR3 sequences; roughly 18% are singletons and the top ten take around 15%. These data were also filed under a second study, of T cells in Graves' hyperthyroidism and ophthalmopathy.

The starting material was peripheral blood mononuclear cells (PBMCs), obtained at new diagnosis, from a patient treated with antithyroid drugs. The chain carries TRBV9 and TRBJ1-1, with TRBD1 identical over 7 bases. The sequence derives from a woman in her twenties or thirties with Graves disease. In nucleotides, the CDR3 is TGTGCCAGCAGCGTAGGGGGCCAGGGGGACACTGAAGCTTTCTTT. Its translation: CASSVGGQGDTEAFF.